This T cell receptor beta chain was profiled in a study of cytomegalovirus exposure and HLA in healthy donors. The CDR3 contains 15 residues. CDR1 is GTSNPN, CDR2 SVGIG, per germline (reference sequence). V was trimmed by 4 bases and J by 0 bases, leaving 13 bases between them. PCR primers comprised 60 Vbeta and 13 Jbeta primers. TCRdb's table, derived via immunoSEQ multiplex PCR, lists solely in-frame clones and lacks some. This sample's table has some 110,000 clones. The clonotype comes from a man younger than 45 in good health and CMV-seronegative. The chain has TRBV30 and TRBJ1-3, with D possibly being TRBD1 (6 bases). Sequencing was performed on PBMCs. CDR3 residues: CAWIFGGASGNTIYF. The CDR3 DNA is TGTGCCTGGATCTTCGGGGGGGCCTCTGGAAACACCATATATTTT.